The next 20 T cell receptor beta chains were all read from a single sample in a study of blood T cell repertoires in COVID-19. The assay was immunoSEQ multiplex PCR, and TCRdb's table has in-frame clones only and misses some. This sample carries about 120,000 clones, 90% of them seen once, and the ten largest clones take about 4%. The sequenced sample was peripheral blood. These receptors were collected from a woman aged 55 to 70 with COVID-19, enrolled during active disease.

The V gene is TRBV10-3, the J gene TRBJ1-1, with D maybe TRBD1 (6 bases). Germline CDR1 and CDR2: ENHRY and SYGVKD. The V end lost 5 bases, the J end lost 5 bases, and 9 bases lay between the germline ends. This CDR3 has 12 amino acids. The CDR3 DNA follows: TGTGCCATCAGTCCAGGGGATACTGAAGCTTTCTTT. This gives the protein CAISPGDTEAFF.

In DNA form, the CDR3 reads TGTGCCAGCAGTCGCGGGGGAGCCAGCACAGATACGCAGTATTTT. Translated, it gives CASSRGGASTDTQYF. The chain carries TRBV7-2 and TRBJ2-3, with 7 bases that match TRBD2. This CDR3 region has 15 residues. With V trimmed by 6 bases and J by 0 bases, 6 bases remained unmatched. CDR1 and CDR2 (germline): SGHTA, FQGNSA.

V usage is TRBV27 and J usage is TRBJ1-5, with 9 bases aligning to TRBD1. V shed 3 bases and J 4 bases; nucleotides not matched to a gene: 13. The CDR3 sequence is 18 residues long. The germline V gene encodes CDR1 MNHEY and CDR2 SMNVEV (reference sequence). The CDR3, as DNA: TGTGCCAGCAGTTTCACCCAAGGAGGGACAGGGTCAAATCAGCCCCAGCATTTT. Amino acids: CASSFTQGGTGSNQPQHF.

CDR3 in amino acids: CASSPNRARGTEAFF. DNA for the CDR3: TGTGCCAGTAGTCCGAACAGGGCGAGGGGCACTGAAGCTTTCTTT. The V gene is TRBV19, the J gene TRBJ1-1; TRBD1 is a possible D gene (6 bases). The germline V and J ends were trimmed by 5 bases and 4 bases, with 17 bases remaining between them. The germline V gene encodes CDR1 LNHDA and CDR2 SQIVND (reference sequence). The CDR3 has 15 residues. Complete variable domain (other parts from reference TRBV19 and TRBJ1-1): DGGITQSPKYLFRKEGQNVTLSCEQNLNHDAMYWYRQDPGQGLRLIYYSQIVNDFQKGDIAEGYSVSREKKESFPLTVTSAQKNPTAFYLCASSPNRARGTEAFFGQGTRLTVV.

The rearrangement joins TRBV7-2 to TRBJ2-7; 8 bases are a match to TRBD2. This CDR3 region has 12 residues. Germline loops: CDR1 SGHTA, CDR2 FQGNSA. V lost 6 bases to trimming and J lost 6 bases; unmatched junction nucleotides: 4. This CDR3 reads CASSSLAGEQYF. DNA for the CDR3: TGTGCCAGCAGTTCGCTAGCGGGCGAGCAGTACTTC.

The V call is TRBV19, the J call TRBJ1-5; D is possibly TRBD1 (5 bases). This CDR3 is 16 amino acids long. Deletions cut 3 bases from V and 3 bases from J, with 15 bases between. CDR1 and CDR2 (germline): LNHDA, SQIVND (reference sequence). The CDR3 loop is CASSIRGTLINQPQHF. For the CDR3, the DNA is TGTGCCAGTAGTATTAGGGGTACCCTTATCAATCAGCCCCAGCATTTT.

The chain recombines TRBV5-1 with TRBJ1-1, with TRBD1 as a possible D gene (6 bases). This CDR3 comprises 14 residues. Trimming removed 4 bases at V and 0 bases at J, with 10 bases between. The germline gives CDR1 SGHRS, CDR2 YFSETQ. CDR3 protein: CASSRTAMNTEAFF. CDR3 bases: TGCGCCAGCAGCCGGACAGCAATGAACACTGAAGCTTTCTTT.

The chain couples TRBV5-1 to TRBJ2-7, with D maybe TRBD1 (6 bases). V was clipped by 4 bases and J by 0 bases, with 11 bases between them. The CDR3 length is 14 residues. CDR1 and CDR2 from the germline V gene are SGHRS and YFSETQ. CDR3 amino acids: CASSPTTGSYEQYF. CDR3 sequence (DNA): TGCGCCAGCAGCCCTACGACAGGCTCCTACGAGCAGTACTTC.

V usage is TRBV2 and J usage is TRBJ1-1; 9 nucleotides align to TRBD1. CDR1 and CDR2 (germline): SNHLY, FYNNEI. This CDR3 is built from 14 residues. The J segment lost 4 bases and the V segment lost 6 bases, leaving 6 bases of the junction unmatched. This CDR3 is CASRPQGAGTEAFF. The CDR3 DNA reads TGTGCCAGCAGACCACAGGGGGCTGGCACTGAAGCTTTCTTT. Combining the CDR3 with reference TRBV2 and TRBJ1-1 gives the whole variable domain EPEVTQTPSHQVTQMGQEVILRCVPISNHLYFYWYRQILGQKVEFLVSFYNNEISEKSEIFDDQFSVERPDGSNFTLKIRSTKLEDSAMYFCASRPQGAGTEAFFGQGTRLTVV.

The V call is TRBV9, the J call TRBJ1-6; 8 bases are a match to TRBD1. Per germline, CDR1 SGDLS and CDR2 YYNGEE. The CDR3 contains 14 residues. Unmatched junction bases numbered 3, after V lost 4 bases and J lost 6 bases. CDR3 protein: CASSTGQGNSPLHF. The CDR3 bases are TGTGCCAGCAGCACCGGACAGGGTAATTCACCCCTCCACTTT.

The chain combines TRBV5-1 with TRBJ1-6; 11 bases agree with TRBD1. CDR1 and CDR2 from the germline V gene are SGHRS and YFSETQ. The CDR3 is 15 residues long. V lost 4 bases to trimming and J lost 6 bases; unmatched junction nucleotides: 3. This chain's CDR3 is CASSPDRGRNSPLHF. The CDR3, as DNA: TGCGCCAGCAGCCCGGACAGGGGGCGTAATTCACCCCTCCACTTT.

The genes are TRBV5-1 and TRBJ2-5, with 10 bases that match TRBD1. Germline CDR1 SGHRS, CDR2 YFSETQ. CDR3 length: 14 residues. V trimming: 3 bases; J trimming: 4 bases; junction bases outside the gene matches: 3. CDR3 protein: CASSSGTGAETQYF. The CDR3 DNA follows: TGCGCCAGCAGCTCCGGGACAGGGGCAGAGACCCAGTACTTC.

J is TRBJ1-1 and V is TRBV4-1; D gene unclear. Trimming cost V 1 base and J 3 bases, with 6 bases left between them. The CDR3 runs 13 residues. The germline CDR1 and CDR2 sequences are MGHRA and YSYEKL. The CDR3 DNA reads TGCGCCAGCAGCCAAGTCGGGTACACTGAAGCTTTCTTT. It yields the protein CASSQVGYTEAFF.

This rearrangement joins TRBV10-3 to TRBJ1-4; TRBD1 agrees at 8 bases. CDR3 size: 13 residues. The ends lost 7 bases at V and 8 bases at J; junction bases unmatched: 6. Germline-derived CDR1 and CDR2 are ENHRY and SYGVKD. CDR3 sequence reads: CAITGGREEKLFF. CDR3 coding DNA: TGTGCCATCACAGGGGGCAGGGAGGAAAAACTGTTTTTT.

The chain links TRBV6-5 to TRBJ1-2, with TRBD1 matching 9 bases. The germline V gene has CDR1 MNHEY and CDR2 SVGAGI. There are 13 residues in the CDR3. After removal of 6 bases from V and 7 bases from J, the junction contained 6 bases not matched to a gene. The CDR3 spells CASSWDREGGYTF. For the CDR3, the DNA is TGTGCCAGCAGCTGGGACAGGGAGGGTGGCTACACCTTC.

This sequence joins TRBV5-5 and TRBJ2-3; 7 bases are shared with TRBD2. Germline assignment: CDR1 SGHKS and CDR2 YYEKEE (reference sequence). V lost 4 bases and J lost 0; bases outside the gene matches: 2. CDR3 size: 14 residues. This chain's CDR3 is CASSRLASTDTQYF. The CDR3 nucleotides are TGTGCCAGCAGCCGACTAGCTAGCACAGATACGCAGTATTTT.

This chain joins TRBV2 and TRBJ1-2; D gene unclear. The germline CDR1 and CDR2 sequences are SNHLY and FYNNEI. CDR3 length equals 13 residues. Trimming cost V 10 bases and J 7 bases, with 19 bases left between them. For the CDR3, the DNA is TGTGCCATCCGGGGTACGGTAGACTCTGGCTACACCTTC. It encodes CAIRGTVDSGYTF.

The V call is TRBV7-7, the J call TRBJ2-1; 14 nucleotides match TRBD2. The CDR3 is made up of 16 amino acids. V dropped 4 bases and J dropped 7; count of bases not matched to a gene: 6. Germline loops: CDR1 SSHAT, CDR2 FNYEAQ (reference sequence). DNA of the CDR3: TGTGCCAGCAGCTCGACTAGCGGGGGGGCTTATAATGAGCAGTTCTTC. Amino acids: CASSSTSGGAYNEQFF.

CDR3 sequence: CASRRDRGSTEAFF. CDR3 DNA: TGTGCCAGCAGGAGAGACAGGGGATCCACTGAAGCTTTCTTT. The rearrangement uses TRBV6-4 and TRBJ1-1, with TRBD1 identical over 8 bases. CDR1 is MRHNA and CDR2 is SNTAGT in the germline V gene. J lost 4 bases, V lost 6 bases, and 7 bases had no gene match. There are 14 residues in the CDR3.

The chain has TRBV19 and TRBJ1-3; no clear D gene. V lost 4 bases and J 4 bases, leaving 11 bases between the germline ends. The CDR3 runs to 14 residues. Looked up from germline, CDR1 is LNHDA and CDR2 is SQIVND (reference sequence). This CDR3 is CASSTGSRGNTIYF. The CDR3 DNA reads as TGTGCCAGTAGTACCGGGAGTCGCGGAAACACCATATATTTT.